This TCR beta chain comes out of a study of CD8 T cells in Susac syndrome. The CDR3 covers 14 residues. V gave up 1 base and J gave up 2 bases, with 9 bases separating them. CDR1 is SQVTM, CDR2 ANQGSEA, per germline. After extraction with the RNeasy kit, about 0.45 to 1 ug of the RNA was reverse transcribed using random hexamers. Across 54 Vbeta and 13 Jbeta, TCR beta CDR3 was amplified with immunoSEQ multiplex PCR. TCRdb passed the immunoSEQ multiplex PCR reads through MiXCR, listing each CDR3 protein once. The data hold about 130,000 distinct CDR3 sequences, with around 94% observed a single time. In blood CD8+ and CD4+ T cells, TCR beta underwent sequencing. Negative isolation was used for CD8+ and CD4+ T cells and FACS enrichment for TEMRA cells.

The TCR sequence derives from a human donor with multiple sclerosis. Sequenced sample: CD4+ T cells from PBMCs. V gene TRBV29-1 combines with J gene TRBJ1-3; D call uncertain. CDR3 protein: CSVEGTGAGNTIYF. CDR3 DNA sequence: TGCAGCGTTGAAGGGACCGGGGCTGGAAACACCATATATTTT. Variable domain in full (rest from reference TRBV29-1 and TRBJ1-3): SAVISQKPSRDICQRGTSLTIQCQVDSQVTMMFWYRQQPGQSLTLIATANQGSEATYESGFVIDKFPISRPNLTFSTLTVSNMSPEDSSIYLCSVEGTGAGNTIYFGEGSWLTVV.